This passage covers 29 T cell receptor beta chains from one sample sequenced in a study of regulatory T cells in long-lasting Graves disease. Sample time point: newly diagnosed GD, antithyroid drugs for less than 3 months. RNA extracted from PBMCs served as the sequencing template. Relying on iRepertoire HTBI primers and Arm-PCR of CDR3 regions, the team built TCR beta libraries. One entry per CDR3 protein, called by TCRdb with MiXCR from the multiplex PCR reads. Of approximately 390,000 distinct CDR3 sequences in the sample, around 15% were seen once. The same specimen was also included in a second study, on T cells in Graves' hyperthyroidism and ophthalmopathy.

The sequencing here drew on peripheral blood mononuclear cells (PBMCs), taken at new diagnosis, from a patient treated with antithyroid drugs. All receptors come from a woman between 18 and 30 years old with Graves disease.

There are many counts of this clonotype. The V and J genes are TRBV5-1 and TRBJ2-1, with D possibly TRBD1 on 6 matching bases. The germline V gene has CDR1 SGHRS and CDR2 YFSETQ. CDR3 length: 16 amino acids. V was shortened by 0 bases and J by 5 bases, with 15 bases between the two germline ends. CDR3 sequence reads: CASSLAGQSVNNEQFF. CDR3 DNA: TGCGCCAGCAGCTTGGCAGGACAGTCCGTTAACAATGAGCAGTTCTTC.

The table lists this clonotype with many counts. This chain joins TRBV20-1 and TRBJ2-5; 10 bases are shared with TRBD2. This CDR3 is 14 amino acids long. CDR1 and CDR2 (germline): DFQATT, SNEGSKA (reference sequence). The V and J ends lost 3 bases and 4 bases, in that order; junction bases with no gene match: 5. CDR3 sequence reads: CSARKLAGSETQYF. The CDR3 coding sequence is TGCAGTGCTAGGAAACTAGCGGGATCAGAGACCCAGTACTTC.

For this clonotype: This may stem from a read error, because a much larger clone lies one nucleotide away. This chain joins TRBV4-2 and TRBJ2-5; 10 nucleotides line up with TRBD2. Trimming at V came to 1 base and at J to 14 bases, leaving 13 bases not matched to a gene. The CDR3 has 15 residues. Germline assignment: CDR1 LGHNA and CDR2 YNFKEQ. The CDR3 is CASSQGASGGAVFYF. Here the CDR3 DNA reads TGTGCCAGCAGCCAAGGTGCGAGCGGGGGGGCGGTCTTCTACTTC.

This clonotype was detected ten times or more. The gene calls are TRBV3-1 and TRBJ2-1; D remains ambiguous. Trimming pared 6 bases from V and 5 bases from J, leaving 14 bases between. From germline, CDR1 is LGHDT and CDR2 YNNKEL (reference sequence). The length of the CDR3 is 14 residues. The CDR3 loop reads CASSRHGRDNEQFF. The CDR3 bases are TGTGCCAGCAGTAGACACGGAAGAGACAATGAGCAGTTCTTC.

This clonotype has ten or more counts. V usage is TRBV5-1 and J usage is TRBJ2-5; D call uncertain. Germline CDR1 reads SGHRS; CDR2 reads YFSETQ. Deletions cut 0 bases from V and 5 bases from J, with 14 bases between. This CDR3 region has 15 residues. CDR3 protein: CASSLVGSQAETQYF. CDR3 nucleotides: TGCGCCAGCAGCTTGGTGGGCAGCCAAGCGGAGACCCAGTACTTC.

This clonotype was observed at least ten times. Here the CDR3 reads CASSGDWGTYEQYF. The CDR3 region has the DNA TGTGCCAGCAGTGGGGATTGGGGGACCTACGAGCAGTACTTC. J is TRBJ2-7 and V is TRBV6-1; D is possibly TRBD1 or TRBD2 (5 bases each). Germline assignment: CDR1 MNHNS and CDR2 SASEGT. V was pared by 4 bases and J by 2 bases, with 12 bases between. This CDR3 contains 14 residues.

This clonotype was observed many times. The CDR3 bases are TGTGCCAGCAGTTTAAGACAGGGTGAGAATTCACCCCTCCACTTT. Translation gives CASSLRQGENSPLHF. The V call is TRBV28, the J call TRBJ1-6; 7 bases match TRBD1. Germline CDR1 and CDR2: MDHEN and SYDVKM. There are 15 residues in the CDR3. V shed 2 bases and J 7 bases; nucleotides not matched to a gene: 5.

The table lists this clonotype with many counts. This chain joins TRBV3-1 and TRBJ1-3; the D gene is possibly TRBD1 (5 bases). The CDR3 extends over 15 amino acids. Germline V lookup: CDR1 LGHDT, CDR2 YNNKEL (reference sequence). Trimming stripped 0 bases from V and 3 bases from J, with 9 bases between. DNA of the CDR3: TGTGCCAGCAGCCAAGAAGGGGTCCTTGGAAACACCATATATTTT. Protein sequence: CASSQEGVLGNTIYF.

The rearrangement joins TRBV13 to TRBJ2-7, with 13 bases lining up with TRBD2. V shed 8 bases, J shed 3 bases, and the junction held 1 base outside the gene matches. The length of the CDR3 is 13 residues. In germline, CDR1 is PRHDT, CDR2 FYEKMQ (reference sequence). The CDR3 sequence is CASGLAGDYEQYF. CDR3 DNA: TGTGCCAGCGGACTAGCGGGGGACTACGAGCAGTACTTC. Filled out from reference TRBV13 and TRBJ2-7, the complete variable domain reads AAGVIQSPRHLIKEKRETATLKCYPIPRHDTVYWYQQGPGQDPQFLISFYEKMQSDKGSIPDRFSAQQFSDYHSELNMSSLELGDSALYFCASGLAGDYEQYFGPGTRLTVT.

Ten or more counts support this clonotype. The V and J genes are TRBV29-1 and TRBJ2-4; D may correspond to TRBD1 or TRBD2 (5 bases each). Germline V gene lookup returns CDR1 SQVTM and CDR2 ANQGSEA. V shed 7 bases and J shed 15 bases, with 19 bases lying between them. The CDR3 has 11 residues. The CDR3 coding sequence is TGCAGCGGCCGGGACCCCCCTTATGTGTACTTC. Translated: CSGRDPPYVYF.

This clonotype was counted a single time. The V gene is TRBV3-1, the J gene TRBJ2-1, with D tentatively TRBD1 (6 bases). CDR3 length: 15 amino acids. V was clipped by 4 bases and J by 3 bases, with 13 bases between them. Germline V gene lookup returns CDR1 LGHDT and CDR2 YNNKEL (reference sequence). In nucleotides, the CDR3 is TGTGCCAGCAGCCGCACGGCAGGGGACTACAATGAGCAGTTCTTC. Its translation is CASSRTAGDYNEQFF.

The chain combines TRBV6-2 or TRBV6-3 with TRBJ1-2, with D tentatively TRBD1 (6 bases). Germline CDR1 and CDR2: MNHEY and SVGEGT. This CDR3 is 13 amino acids long. The V gene lost 5 bases and the J gene lost 7 bases, with 14 bases spanning the gap. CDR3 sequence reads: CASSIQGIGGYTF. CDR3 sequence (DNA): TGTGCCAGCAGTATACAGGGCATAGGTGGCTACACCTTC.

Of note for this clonotype: The junction does not match germline at one end; this may be a read error. The chain uses TRBV20-1 and TRBJ2-3; a weak D match, TRBD2 (6 bases). Germline V gene lookup returns CDR1 DFQATT and CDR2 SNEGSKA (reference sequence). There are 13 residues in the CDR3. CDR3 residues: CSATVTSTDTLYF. CDR3 DNA: TGCAGTGCTACCGTAACTAGCACAGATACGCTGTATTTT.

This clonotype was found many times. The V call is TRBV28, the J call TRBJ1-2, with unresolved D. Per the germline V gene, CDR1 is MDHEN and CDR2 is SYDVKM. The CDR3 runs 13 residues. The V and J ends lost 6 bases and 2 bases respectively, with 10 bases between them. The CDR3 nucleotides are TGTGCCAGCAGAACAGCCCAAAACTATGGCTACACCTTC. Its protein product is CASRTAQNYGYTF.

This clonotype was seen many times. V gene TRBV28 combines with J gene TRBJ2-7; maybe TRBD1 (6 bases). V was shortened by 6 bases and J by 4 bases, with 22 bases between the two germline ends. The CDR3 sequence is 16 residues long. CDR1 and CDR2 (germline): MDHEN, SYDVKM. The CDR3 coding sequence is TGTGCCAGCAGAACAGTAAGGGGGTCCGGTTGGTACGAGCAGTACTTC. Translating it yields CASRTVRGSGWYEQYF.

The table lists this clonotype with many counts. The J gene is TRBJ1-5, the V gene TRBV10-1; 7 positions agree with TRBD1. CDR3 length: 20 amino acids. Losses at the gene ends were 2 bases for V and 4 bases for J; bases not matched to a gene: 20. The germline V gene encodes CDR1 WNHNN and CDR2 SYGVQD (reference sequence). In DNA form, the CDR3 reads TGCGCCAGCAGTGAGATGGTAGGGGGAAAGGGACAGAAAAGAAATCAGCCCCAGCATTTT. This codes for CASSEMVGGKGQKRNQPQHF.

Regarding this clonotype: One end of the junction does not line up with germline, which may come from a read error. This chain links TRBV5-1 with TRBJ2-1, with 7 bases lining up with TRBD2. Germline V gives CDR1 SGHRS, CDR2 YFSETQ. The length of the CDR3 is 16 residues. The CDR3 region has the DNA TGTGCCAGCAGCTTGTTGGCGGGAGTCAGTTTGAATGAGCAGTTCTTC. Translating gives CASSLLAGVSLNEQFF.

This clonotype appeared many times. The chain employs TRBV7-9 and TRBJ2-7; D gene unclear. Germline values: CDR1 SEHNR, CDR2 FQNEAQ (reference sequence). Between the trimmed V and J ends, which lost 4 bases and 2 bases, there was a span of 18 bases. CDR3 length: 16 residues. The DNA of the CDR3 is TGTGCCAGCAGCTCACCTGGTTCGTCCTCCCCCTACGAGCAGTACTTC. It encodes CASSSPGSSSPYEQYF.

In this sample, this clonotype turned up a few times. This rearrangement joins TRBV20-1 to TRBJ2-3; unclear D gene. The CDR3 runs to 13 residues. Germline loops: CDR1 DFQATT, CDR2 SNEGSKA (reference sequence). With 1 base removed from V and 1 base from J, the gap between germline ends came to 6 bases. CDR3 coding DNA: TGCAGTGCTAGAGTAGAAGGCACAGATACGCAGTATTTT. This translates into CSARVEGTDTQYF.

In this sample, this clonotype turned up many times. The chain uses TRBV11-1 and TRBJ2-1; D not certain. V dropped 5 bases and J dropped 10 bases, with 12 bases sitting between them. Germline CDR1 SGHAT, CDR2 FQDESV (reference sequence). CDR3 length: 12 amino acids. The CDR3 coding sequence is TGTGCCAGCAGCGGCCAGACCAGAGAGCAGTTCTTC. Translated, it gives CASSGQTREQFF.

This clonotype showed up many times. This rearrangement joins TRBV11-2 to TRBJ1-5; 9 bases are a match to TRBD1. The CDR3 length is 15 residues. Germline V lookup: CDR1 SGHAT, CDR2 FQNNGV. V was pared by 5 bases and J by 0 bases, with 2 bases of the junction left unmatched. CDR3: CASSRTGDSNQPQHF. Written as DNA, the CDR3 is TGTGCCAGCAGCCGGACAGGGGATAGCAATCAGCCCCAGCATTTT.

A word on this clonotype: As the CDR3 is not closed by the conserved phenylalanine or tryptophan, this likely results from a read error. The rearrangement links TRBV13 to TRBJ1-6; perhaps TRBD1 as D (6 bases). Trimming took off 3 bases at V and 0 bases at J, with 9 bases between the two ends. Germline CDR1 and CDR2: PRHDT and FYEKMQ (reference sequence). CDR3 length: 16 amino acids. CDR3 protein: CASSFTGSSYNSPLHL. The CDR3, as DNA: TGTGCCAGCAGCTTTACAGGGAGCTCCTATAATTCACCCCTCCACCTT.

The chain has TRBV18 and TRBJ2-2; D remains unclear. Germline V gene data show CDR1 as KGHSH and CDR2 as LQKENI. There are 13 residues in the CDR3. Trimming stripped 5 bases from V and 3 bases from J, with 7 bases between. DNA of the CDR3: TGTGCCAGCTCAGAAGTCCACACCGGGGAGCTGTTTTTT. As protein: CASSEVHTGELFF. Looking up the rest from reference TRBV18 and TRBJ2-2 gives the full variable domain: NAGVMQNPRHLVRRRGQEARLRCSPMKGHSHVYWYRQLPEEGLKFMVYLQKENIIDESGMPKERFSAEFPKEGPSILRIQQVVRGDSAAYFCASSEVHTGELFFGEGSRLTVL.

This clonotype has a count of ten or more. The chain employs TRBV12-3 or TRBV12-4 and TRBJ1-5; 7 positions match TRBD1. The CDR3 runs 15 residues. After removal of 3 bases from V and 0 bases from J, the junction contained 2 bases not matched to a gene. CDR3 residues: CASSFRGVSNQPQHF. The CDR3 DNA sequence: TGTGCCAGCAGTTTCAGGGGGGTTAGCAATCAGCCCCAGCATTTT.

In this sample, this clonotype turned up many times. The chain links TRBV2 to TRBJ1-6, with a possible D match to TRBD1 (5 bases). The length of the CDR3 is 13 residues. From germline, CDR1 is SNHLY and CDR2 FYNNEI. Trimming removed 6 bases at V and 7 bases at J, with 10 bases between. CDR3 DNA sequence: TGTGCCAGCAGGGACAACAGAAATTCACCCCTCCACTTT. Translation gives CASRDNRNSPLHF.

This clonotype was seen just once. V gene TRBV5-1 combines with J gene TRBJ2-1; perhaps D is TRBD1 or TRBD2 (5 bases each). Trimming removed 4 bases at V and 2 bases at J, with 16 bases between. The CDR3 runs 16 residues. Per the germline V gene, CDR1 is SGHRS and CDR2 is YFSETQ. This chain's CDR3 is CASSEGLSGAYNEQFF. CDR3 in DNA: TGCGCCAGCAGCGAGGGGCTCAGCGGAGCCTACAATGAGCAGTTCTTC. The whole variable domain, remainder taken from reference TRBV5-1 and TRBJ2-1, is KAGVTQTPRYLIKTRGQQVTLSCSPISGHRSVSWYQQTPGQGLQFLFEYFSETQRNKGNFPGRFSGRQFSNSRSEMNVSTLELGDSALYLCASSEGLSGAYNEQFFGPGTRLTVL.

The chain links TRBV7-2 to TRBJ1-2; D is undetermined. Germline values: CDR1 SGHTA, CDR2 FQGNSA. V was pared by 0 bases and J by 4 bases, with 9 bases between. The CDR3 extends over 14 amino acids. The CDR3 here is CASSLAVRSYGYTF. Here the CDR3 DNA reads TGTGCCAGCAGCTTAGCGGTCAGATCCTATGGCTACACCTTC.

Ten or more counts support this clonotype. CDR3 bases: TGTGCCAGCAGCTTACAGTTGGCGGGGAACAATGAGCAGTTCTTC. The encoded protein is CASSLQLAGNNEQFF. The chain has TRBV7-3 and TRBJ2-1; TRBD2 is a possible D gene (6 bases). V lost 2 bases to trimming and J lost 5 bases, with 13 bases between them. Germline CDR1 is SGHTA and CDR2 is FQGTGA. This CDR3 comprises 15 residues.

Many counts were recorded for this clonotype. The chain links TRBV9 to TRBJ2-7, with 10 nucleotides matching TRBD2. V gave up 0 bases and J gave up 0 bases; unmatched junction bases: 0. Looked up from germline, CDR1 is SGDLS and CDR2 is YYNGEE. This CDR3 has 15 amino acids. The CDR3 bases are TGTGCCAGCAGCGTAGGGACTAGCGGCTCCTACGAGCAGTACTTC. Translated, it gives CASSVGTSGSYEQYF.